The 17 T cell receptor beta chains in this list originate from one sample, sequenced in a study of cytotoxic CD8 clonotypes in ibrutinib-treated CLL. Only in-frame clones appear in the TCRdb table, and some are missing; sequencing was by immunoSEQ multiplex PCR. The table records around 97,000 clones, 78% of them present only once. The input for sequencing was PBMCs, taken after 12 months of ibrutinib treatment. The receptor set was obtained from a human donor with chronic lymphocytic leukemia.

The genes are TRBV6-6 and TRBJ2-7; TRBD2 matches at 9 bases. Germline values: CDR1 MNHNY, CDR2 SVGAGI (reference sequence). V dropped 5 bases and J dropped 0; count of bases not matched to a gene: 5. The CDR3 covers 15 residues. The CDR3 bases are TGTGCCAGCAGTCTTGAGCGGGGGGTCTCCTACGAGCAGTACTTC. Encoded protein: CASSLERGVSYEQYF.

The chain carries TRBV5-1 and TRBJ2-7; 12 bases are shared with TRBD1. Germline CDR1 SGHRS, CDR2 YFSETQ. The CDR3 loop spans 14 amino acids. V gave up 4 bases and J gave up 6 bases; unmatched junction bases: 5. CDR3 sequence (DNA): TGCGCCAGCAGCAGCGGGACAGGGGGCCTCGAGCAGTACTTC. Protein product: CASSSGTGGLEQYF.

The V gene is TRBV6-6, the J gene TRBJ1-4, with D perhaps TRBD1 (5 bases). This CDR3 comprises 14 residues. CDR1 MNHNY and CDR2 SVGAGI come from the germline V gene (reference sequence). Deletions cut 8 bases from V and 6 bases from J, with 16 bases between. CDR3 sequence reads: CASGLRQIDEKLFF. Written as DNA, the CDR3 is TGTGCCAGCGGGTTACGACAGATTGATGAAAAACTGTTTTTT.

The rearrangement links TRBV2 to TRBJ1-4; D is undetermined. This CDR3 has 15 residues. The V gene's germline CDR1 is SNHLY and CDR2 FYNNEI. The V end lost 0 bases, the J end lost 8 bases, and 13 bases lay between the germline ends. CDR3: CASSEALGVREKLFF. CDR3 DNA: TGTGCCAGCAGTGAAGCGCTCGGAGTCCGGGAAAAACTGTTTTTT. Variable domain in full (rest from reference TRBV2 and TRBJ1-4): EPEVTQTPSHQVTQMGQEVILRCVPISNHLYFYWYRQILGQKVEFLVSFYNNEISEKSEIFDDQFSVERPDGSNFTLKIRSTKLEDSAMYFCASSEALGVREKLFFGSGTQLSVL.

The rearrangement joins TRBV7-3 to TRBJ2-1, with 7 bases identical to TRBD2. This CDR3 comprises 12 residues. The germline V gene encodes CDR1 SGHTA and CDR2 FQGTGA. Trimming cost V 0 bases and J 10 bases; bases outside gene matches: 0. The CDR3 DNA reads TGTGCCAGCAGCTTAACTAGCGGGGAGCAGTTCTTC. It is translated as CASSLTSGEQFF.

The gene calls are TRBV7-9 and TRBJ2-2; perhaps TRBD2 as D (5 bases). This CDR3 is 14 amino acids long. V gave up 11 bases and J gave up 5 bases, with 18 bases separating them. In germline, CDR1 is SEHNR, CDR2 FQNEAQ (reference sequence). The CDR3, as DNA: TGTGCCGGGAGCTGGATAGGGTCAACCGGGGAGCTGTTTTTT. It specifies CAGSWIGSTGELFF.

The chain is built from TRBV5-1 and TRBJ1-4, with D possibly matching TRBD1 (5 bases). V was shortened by 0 bases and J by 2 bases, with 5 bases between the two germline ends. Germline V gives CDR1 SGHRS, CDR2 YFSETQ. CDR3 length equals 14 residues. The CDR3 sequence: CASSLGQTNEKLFF. The CDR3 coding sequence is TGCGCCAGCAGCTTGGGACAGACTAATGAAAAACTGTTTTTT. Complete variable domain (other parts from reference TRBV5-1 and TRBJ1-4): KAGVTQTPRYLIKTRGQQVTLSCSPISGHRSVSWYQQTPGQGLQFLFEYFSETQRNKGNFPGRFSGRQFSNSRSEMNVSTLELGDSALYLCASSLGQTNEKLFFGSGTQLSVL.

This CDR3 is CASSDPRLSSYNSPLHF. Here the CDR3 DNA reads TGTGCCAGCAGTGACCCTAGGTTGAGCTCCTATAATTCACCCCTCCACTTT. This sequence joins TRBV6-1 and TRBJ1-6, with D unresolved. From germline, CDR1 is MNHNS and CDR2 SASEGT. The CDR3 extends over 17 amino acids. Trimming stripped 3 bases from V and 0 bases from J, with 12 bases between.

The count of this clone is one. The gene calls are TRBV14 and TRBJ2-6; D unclear. The germline CDR1 and CDR2 sequences are SGHDN and FVKESK. V shed 1 base and J shed 0 bases, with 7 bases lying between them. CDR3 length: 16 residues. As DNA, the CDR3 is TGTGCCAGCAGCCAAGGAGGTAGCTCTGGGGCCAACGTCCTGACTTTC. Protein: CASSQGGSSGANVLTF.

The chain couples TRBV30 to TRBJ1-1, with TRBD1 identical over 7 bases. V dropped 3 bases and J dropped 4; count of bases not matched to a gene: 5. This CDR3 region has 13 residues. Germline values: CDR1 GTSNPN, CDR2 SVGIG (reference sequence). The CDR3 nucleotides read TGTGCCTGGAGAGACAGGGTAGGCACTGAAGCTTTCTTT. Translating gives CAWRDRVGTEAFF.

This rearrangement joins TRBV27 to TRBJ1-5; no firm D call. The V gene's germline CDR1 is MNHEY and CDR2 SMNVEV (reference sequence). The CDR3 totals 15 residues. The V gene lost 4 bases and the J gene lost 0 bases, with 10 bases spanning the gap. The DNA for the CDR3 is TGTGCCAGCAGTTGGCGGTCCAGTAGCAATCAGCCCCAGCATTTT. Amino acids: CASSWRSSSNQPQHF.

The CDR3 sequence: CASSNSERGRVYGYTF. DNA for the CDR3: TGTGCCAGTAGCAATTCCGAGCGGGGGCGAGTCTATGGCTACACCTTC. The chain links TRBV19 to TRBJ1-2, with D perhaps TRBD1 (6 bases). Germline CDR1 is LNHDA and CDR2 is SQIVND (reference sequence). Trimming shortened V by 6 bases and J by 4 bases, and 21 bases separated the two germline ends. The CDR3 spans 16 residues.

This sequence joins TRBV30 and TRBJ2-7; TRBD2 aligns across 7 bases. Germline V gene data show CDR1 as GTSNPN and CDR2 as SVGIG (reference sequence). The junction had 9 bases not matched to a gene; V was cut back by 7 bases and J by 0 bases. This CDR3 spans 14 amino acids. The CDR3 here is CAFTSGIYSYEQYF. The CDR3 coding sequence is TGTGCCTTTACGAGCGGGATCTACTCCTACGAGCAGTACTTC.

The table lists this clone with a count of one. This chain links TRBV6-5 with TRBJ2-5, with 8 bases matching TRBD2. The CDR3 has 15 residues. CDR1 MNHEY and CDR2 SVGAGI come from the germline V gene. With V trimmed by 6 bases and J by 0 bases, 6 bases remained unmatched. The DNA of the CDR3 is TGTGCCAGCAGGGACTCGGGGGGGTACCAAGAGACCCAGTACTTC. It encodes CASRDSGGYQETQYF.

The chain has TRBV4-2 and TRBJ1-2; D perhaps matches TRBD1 (6 bases). V shed 6 bases and J shed 8 bases, with 13 bases lying between them. CDR1 LGHNA and CDR2 YNFKEQ come from the germline V gene. The CDR3 sequence is 12 residues long. The CDR3, as DNA: TGTGCCAGCAGGGAGGACAGCGGAGGCTACACCTTC. This encodes CASREDSGGYTF.

This clone was counted between two and nine times. The chain employs TRBV19 and TRBJ1-2; maybe TRBD1 (6 bases). V shed 4 bases and J shed 3 bases, with 9 bases lying between them. This CDR3 has 13 residues. CDR1 and CDR2 (germline): LNHDA, SQIVND (reference sequence). The CDR3 region has the DNA TGTGCCAGTAGTAAAGGGGGATACTATGGCTACACCTTC. Translated, it gives CASSKGGYYGYTF. Based on the CDR3 plus reference TRBV19 and TRBJ1-2, the full variable domain is DGGITQSPKYLFRKEGQNVTLSCEQNLNHDAMYWYRQDPGQGLRLIYYSQIVNDFQKGDIAEGYSVSREKKESFPLTVTSAQKNPTAFYLCASSKGGYYGYTFGSGTRLTVV.

This chain uses TRBV30 with TRBJ2-1; D is tentatively TRBD1 or TRBD2 (5 bases each). The length of the CDR3 is 13 residues. Germline V gives CDR1 GTSNPN, CDR2 SVGIG (reference sequence). V shed 6 bases and J shed 1 base, with 10 bases lying between them. The chain's CDR3 is CACGGESYNEQFF. CDR3 DNA: TGTGCCTGTGGGGGTGAGTCCTACAATGAGCAGTTCTTC.